The 23 T cell receptor beta chains below all came from one sample that was sequenced in a study of control samples from healthy donors and cancer patients. Assay: immunoSEQ multiplex PCR; the TCRdb copy retains only in-frame clones and omits some. The profile shows approximately 170,000 clones, 91% of them singletons. Sequencing was carried out using blood. These receptors originate from a woman in her 30s in good health.

The chain combines TRBV19 with TRBJ1-5; D uncertain. The CDR3 sequence is 13 residues long. The germline CDR1 and CDR2 sequences are LNHDA and SQIVND (reference sequence). Trimming removed 1 base from V and 6 bases from J, with 7 bases in between. The CDR3: CASSIAPAQPQHF. The CDR3 DNA reads TGTGCCAGTAGTATAGCCCCCGCTCAGCCCCAGCATTTT. The full variable domain, completed using reference TRBV19 and TRBJ1-5, is DGGITQSPKYLFRKEGQNVTLSCEQNLNHDAMYWYRQDPGQGLRLIYYSQIVNDFQKGDIAEGYSVSREKKESFPLTVTSAQKNPTAFYLCASSIAPAQPQHFGDGTRLSIL.

The chain recombines TRBV5-4 with TRBJ2-2; the match to TRBD1 covers 9 bases. The CDR3 extends over 15 amino acids. The germline V gene has CDR1 SGHNT and CDR2 YYREEE (reference sequence). The trim removed 3 bases at V and 1 base at J, leaving 1 base unmatched. In DNA form, the CDR3 reads TGTGCCAGCAGCTGGGACAGGGTGAACACCGGGGAGCTGTTTTTT. This gives the protein CASSWDRVNTGELFF.

In this sample, this clone turned up a few times. V and J are TRBV6-5 and TRBJ1-1; a weak D match, TRBD1 (5 bases). The CDR3 is 15 amino acids. Trimming shortened V by 1 base and J by 1 base, and 10 bases separated the two germline ends. Germline values: CDR1 MNHEY, CDR2 SVGAGI. The CDR3: CASSYLGVGNTEAFF. DNA of the CDR3: TGTGCCAGCAGTTACTTAGGGGTGGGGAACACTGAAGCTTTCTTT.

V is TRBV9 and J is TRBJ2-4; D is perhaps TRBD2 (6 bases). The V end was cut by 4 bases, the J end by 8 bases, with 13 bases between. CDR1 is SGDLS and CDR2 is YYNGEE in the germline V gene. The CDR3 covers 13 residues. CDR3 DNA sequence: TGTGCCAGCAGCCGGGACTCCGGGGACATTCAGTACTTC. This codes for CASSRDSGDIQYF.

The chain recombines TRBV6-5 with TRBJ2-3, with D possibly TRBD1 on 6 matching bases. The germline gives CDR1 MNHEY, CDR2 SVGAGI. CDR3 length equals 12 residues. The germline V and J ends were trimmed by 6 bases and 4 bases, with 8 bases remaining between them. The CDR3 loop reads CASRTGPDTQYF. CDR3 nucleotides: TGTGCCAGCAGAACAGGGCCAGATACGCAGTATTTT.

The V gene is TRBV6-2 or TRBV6-3, the J gene TRBJ2-5; TRBD1 might be the D (6 bases). The V end lost 5 bases, the J end lost 2 bases, and 15 bases lay between the germline ends. Germline CDR1 MNHEY, CDR2 SVGEGT. The CDR3 sequence is 15 residues long. The CDR3: CASSRGQIIQETQYF. CDR3 bases: TGTGCCAGCAGTCGCGGACAGATAATTCAAGAGACCCAGTACTTC.

The J gene is TRBJ1-2, the V gene TRBV7-9, with TRBD1 identical over 7 bases. This CDR3 spans 14 amino acids. The V gene end was trimmed by 5 bases and the J gene end by 3 bases; junction bases not matched to a gene: 6. Germline CDR1 is SEHNR and CDR2 is FQNEAQ (reference sequence). The CDR3 reads CASSVPGTDYGYTF. DNA of the CDR3: TGTGCCAGCAGCGTACCCGGGACAGACTATGGCTACACCTTC.

The V gene is TRBV28, the J gene TRBJ1-6; D is uncertain. Per germline, CDR1 MDHEN and CDR2 SYDVKM. The CDR3 is made up of 14 amino acids. Deletions cut 6 bases from V and 7 bases from J, with 13 bases between. CDR3 sequence (DNA): TGTGCCAGCAGAACGGACCGCCGGAATTCACCCCTCCACTTT. It is translated as CASRTDRRNSPLHF.

The chain links TRBV11-3 to TRBJ1-2; 12 nucleotides match TRBD1. From germline, CDR1 is SGHNT and CDR2 YENEEA. The CDR3 spans 17 residues. Trimming removed 4 bases from V and 3 bases from J; junction bases left unmatched: 9. The CDR3 region has the DNA TGTGCCAGCAGCTCCTCCACCGGGACAGGGGGCTACTATGGCTACACCTTC. It specifies CASSSSTGTGGYYGYTF.

The chain's CDR3 is CATSDSSAYNEQFF. The CDR3, as DNA: TGTGCCACCAGTGATTCCAGCGCCTACAATGAGCAGTTCTTC. This chain links TRBV24-1 with TRBJ2-1; D not certain. The CDR3 length is 14 residues. Trimming pared 2 bases from V and 2 bases from J, leaving 6 bases between. Germline values: CDR1 KGHDR, CDR2 SFDVKD.

This rearrangement joins TRBV7-3 to TRBJ2-5; a possible D gene is TRBD1 (6 bases). CDR1 and CDR2 (germline): SGHTA, FQGTGA. The CDR3 runs 13 residues. Trimming cost V 4 bases and J 1 base, with 7 bases left between them. The DNA for the CDR3 is TGTGCCAGCAGCTGGGACACCCAAGAGACCCAGTACTTC. It encodes CASSWDTQETQYF.

The sample holds a few counts of this clone. The identical CDR3 is also encoded by other nucleotide sequences in the sample. The J gene is TRBJ1-2, the V gene TRBV11-2; 8 bases match TRBD1. The germline CDR1 and CDR2 sequences are SGHAT and FQNNGV. CDR3 length: 14 residues. V was pared by 1 base and J by 4 bases, with 2 bases of the junction left unmatched. The DNA for the CDR3 is TGTGCCAGCAGCTTAGTGCAGGGGGCCTATGGCTACACCTTC. This encodes CASSLVQGAYGYTF. Based on the CDR3 plus reference TRBV11-2 and TRBJ1-2, the full variable domain is EAGVAQSPRYKIIEKRQSVAFWCNPISGHATLYWYQQILGQGPKLLIQFQNNGVVDDSQLPKDRFSAERLKGVDSTLKIQPAKLEDSAVYLCASSLVQGAYGYTFGSGTRLTVV.

The chain combines TRBV6-5 with TRBJ1-2, with 10 positions matching TRBD1. This CDR3 spans 14 amino acids. The J segment lost 5 bases and the V segment lost 5 bases, leaving 5 bases of the junction unmatched. Germline V gene data show CDR1 as MNHEY and CDR2 as SVGAGI. In DNA form, the CDR3 reads TGTGCCAGCAGTAAACGACAGGGGGCTTATGGCTACACCTTC. It is translated as CASSKRQGAYGYTF.

V is TRBV12-3 or TRBV12-4 and J is TRBJ2-7; TRBD1 matches 9 bases. The CDR3 contains 13 residues. Trimming took 5 bases from V and 7 from J; bases not matched to a gene: 6. The DNA of the CDR3 is TGTGCCAGCAGTAGGGACAGGGTAAGAGAGCAGTACTTC. Translated: CASSRDRVREQYF.

The chain is built from TRBV4-2 and TRBJ2-3; 11 nucleotides line up with TRBD2. Trimming took 0 bases from V and 2 from J; bases not matched to a gene: 4. CDR1 and CDR2 (germline): LGHNA, YNFKEQ. This CDR3 contains 17 residues. CDR3 sequence: CASSQDVAGGHTDTQYF. CDR3 coding DNA: TGTGCCAGCAGCCAAGATGTAGCGGGGGGGCACACAGATACGCAGTATTTT.

CDR3 sequence (DNA): TGTGCCAGCAGCTTGGACAGGTACTATGGCTACACCTTC. Translated, it gives CASSLDRYYGYTF. The chain is built from TRBV7-2 and TRBJ1-2; 7 nucleotides align to TRBD1. This CDR3 is 13 amino acids long. Germline CDR1 is SGHTA and CDR2 is FQGNSA. V trimming: 3 bases; J trimming: 3 bases; junction bases outside the gene matches: 1.

The CDR3 reads CASGITETYEQYF. CDR3 nucleotides: TGTGCCAGCGGAATCACAGAAACCTACGAGCAGTACTTC. V gene TRBV6-5 combines with J gene TRBJ2-7; D remains unclear. Per the germline V gene, CDR1 is MNHEY and CDR2 is SVGAGI. The CDR3 consists of 13 residues. Trimming removed 8 bases at V and 2 bases at J, with 13 bases between.

This clone showed up just once. This sequence joins TRBV9 and TRBJ2-7; tentatively, D is TRBD2 (6 bases). V shed 0 bases and J shed 2 bases, with 12 bases lying between them. The CDR3 covers 15 residues. CDR1 is SGDLS, CDR2 YYNGEE, per germline. CDR3 amino acids: CASSVGGTPTYEQYF. The CDR3, as DNA: TGTGCCAGCAGCGTAGGGGGGACTCCAACCTACGAGCAGTACTTC.

With regard to this clone: This specimen includes other DNA sequences encoding the same CDR3. The genes are TRBV18 and TRBJ2-3; TRBD2 aligns across 10 bases. J gave up 1 base and V 2 bases, and 0 bases lay outside the gene matches. Germline loops: CDR1 KGHSH, CDR2 LQKENI. CDR3 length: 15 residues. CDR3 sequence (DNA): TGTGCCAGCTCACCAGGACTAGCGGGCACAGATACGCAGTATTTT. Residues: CASSPGLAGTDTQYF.

This sequence joins TRBV7-3 and TRBJ2-5; 9 bases align to TRBD2. The CDR3 spans 15 residues. CDR1 and CDR2 (germline): SGHTA, FQGTGA. Trimming removed 4 bases from V and 5 bases from J; junction bases left unmatched: 8. CDR3 sequence (DNA): TGTGCCAGCAGCTCCCAGCGGGAGGCCGGGGAGACCCAGTACTTC. It specifies CASSSQREAGETQYF. Full variable domain (missing parts from reference TRBV7-3 and TRBJ2-5): GAGVSQTPSNKVTEKGKYVELRCDPISGHTALYWYRQSLGQGPEFLIYFQGTGAADDSGLPNDRFFAVRPEGSVSTLKIQRTERGDSAVYLCASSSQREAGETQYFGPGTRLLVL.

This clone showed up just a few times. This sequence joins TRBV6-5 and TRBJ1-2; 9 bases are a match to TRBD1. After removal of 6 bases from V and 9 bases from J, the junction contained 8 bases not matched to a gene. The CDR3 is made up of 13 amino acids. CDR1 MNHEY and CDR2 SVGAGI come from the germline V gene. The CDR3 here is CASSRGQGLRYTF. CDR3 nucleotides: TGTGCCAGCAGCCGGGGACAGGGTCTTCGCTACACCTTC.

This chain joins TRBV10-2 and TRBJ2-3; 11 positions agree with TRBD2. The CDR3 runs to 16 residues. V lost 0 bases to trimming and J lost 5 bases; unmatched junction nucleotides: 4. The V gene's germline CDR1 is WSHSY and CDR2 SAAADI. Here the CDR3 DNA reads TGCGCCAGCAGTGAGTCGCGGCTAGCGGGGGGAGATACGCAGTATTTT. Translation gives CASSESRLAGGDTQYF.

The chain employs TRBV5-6 and TRBJ2-1, with TRBD2 identical over 12 bases. Germline-derived CDR1 and CDR2 are SGHDT and YYEEEE. V was clipped by 3 bases and J by 3 bases; unmatched bases: 4. The CDR3 length is 16 residues. The CDR3 protein is CASSWVLAGGYNEQFF. In nucleotides, the CDR3 is TGTGCCAGCAGCTGGGTACTAGCGGGGGGCTACAATGAGCAGTTCTTC. Complete variable domain (other parts from reference TRBV5-6 and TRBJ2-1): DAGVTQSPTHLIKTRGQQVTLRCSPKSGHDTVSWYQQALGQGPQFIFQYYEEEERQRGNFPDRFSGHQFPNYSSELNVNALLLGDSALYLCASSWVLAGGYNEQFFGPGTRLTVL.